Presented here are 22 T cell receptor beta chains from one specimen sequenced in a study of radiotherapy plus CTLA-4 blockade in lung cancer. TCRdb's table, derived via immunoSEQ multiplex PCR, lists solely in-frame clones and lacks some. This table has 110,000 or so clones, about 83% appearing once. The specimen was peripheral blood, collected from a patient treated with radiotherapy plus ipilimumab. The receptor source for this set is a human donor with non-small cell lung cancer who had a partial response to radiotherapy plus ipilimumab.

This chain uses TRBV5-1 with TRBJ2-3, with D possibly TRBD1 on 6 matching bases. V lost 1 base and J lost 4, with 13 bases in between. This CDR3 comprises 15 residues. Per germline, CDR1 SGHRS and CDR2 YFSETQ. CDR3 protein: CASSLKGGVPDTQYF. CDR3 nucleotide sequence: TGCGCCAGCAGCTTGAAAGGGGGAGTGCCAGATACGCAGTATTTT.

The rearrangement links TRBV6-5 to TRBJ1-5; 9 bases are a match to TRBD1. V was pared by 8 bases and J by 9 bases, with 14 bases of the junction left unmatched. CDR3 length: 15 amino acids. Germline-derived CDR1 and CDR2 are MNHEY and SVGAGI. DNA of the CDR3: TGTGCCAGCGGGCAACAGGGGGCGATTCTAAGGCCCCAGCATTTT. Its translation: CASGQQGAILRPQHF.

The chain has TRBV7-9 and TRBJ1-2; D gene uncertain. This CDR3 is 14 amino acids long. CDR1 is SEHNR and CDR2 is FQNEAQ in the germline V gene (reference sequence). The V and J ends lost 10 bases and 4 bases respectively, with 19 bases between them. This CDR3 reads CANKPGGSFYGYTF. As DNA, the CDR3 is TGTGCCAACAAACCCGGCGGAAGCTTCTATGGCTACACCTTC. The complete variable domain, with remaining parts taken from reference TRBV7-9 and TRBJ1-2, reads DTGVSQNPRHKITKRGQNVTFRCDPISEHNRLYWYRQTLGQGPEFLTYFQNEAQLEKSRLLSDRFSAERPKGSFSTLEIQRTEQGDSAMYLCANKPGGSFYGYTFGSGTRLTVV.

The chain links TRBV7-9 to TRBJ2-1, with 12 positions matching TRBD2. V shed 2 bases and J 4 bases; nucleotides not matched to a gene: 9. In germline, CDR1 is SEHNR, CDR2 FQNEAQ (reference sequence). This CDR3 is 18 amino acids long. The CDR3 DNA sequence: TGTGCCAGCAGCTTAAGTATGGCTAGCGGGAGGGTATACAATGAGCAGTTCTTC. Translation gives CASSLSMASGRVYNEQFF.

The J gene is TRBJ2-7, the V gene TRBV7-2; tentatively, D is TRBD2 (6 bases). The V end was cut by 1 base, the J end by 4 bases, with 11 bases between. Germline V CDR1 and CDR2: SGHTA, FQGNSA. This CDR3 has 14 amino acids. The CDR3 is CASSLVGGGYEQYV. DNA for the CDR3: TGTGCCAGCAGCTTAGTCGGGGGAGGTTACGAGCAGTACGTC.

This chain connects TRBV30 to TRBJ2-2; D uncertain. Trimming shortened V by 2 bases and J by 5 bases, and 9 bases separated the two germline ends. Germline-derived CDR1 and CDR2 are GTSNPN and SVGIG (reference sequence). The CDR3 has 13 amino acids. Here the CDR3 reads CAWSPRRTGELFF. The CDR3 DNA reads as TGTGCCTGGAGTCCCCGGCGGACCGGGGAGCTGTTTTTT.

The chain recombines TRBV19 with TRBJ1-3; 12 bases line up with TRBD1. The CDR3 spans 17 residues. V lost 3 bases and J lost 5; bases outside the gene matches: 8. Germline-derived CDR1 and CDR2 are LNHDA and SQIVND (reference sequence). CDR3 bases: TGTGCCAGTAGTATCCTGGGACAGGGGGCAGGAAGAAACACCATATATTTT. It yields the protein CASSILGQGAGRNTIYF. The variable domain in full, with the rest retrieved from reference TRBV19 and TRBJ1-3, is DGGITQSPKYLFRKEGQNVTLSCEQNLNHDAMYWYRQDPGQGLRLIYYSQIVNDFQKGDIAEGYSVSREKKESFPLTVTSAQKNPTAFYLCASSILGQGAGRNTIYFGEGSWLTVV.

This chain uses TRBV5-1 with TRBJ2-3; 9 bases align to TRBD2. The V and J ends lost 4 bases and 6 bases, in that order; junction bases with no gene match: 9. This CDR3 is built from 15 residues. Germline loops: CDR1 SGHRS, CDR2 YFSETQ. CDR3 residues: CASSDLAGDADTQYF. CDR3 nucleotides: TGCGCCAGCAGCGACTTAGCGGGAGATGCGGATACGCAGTATTTT. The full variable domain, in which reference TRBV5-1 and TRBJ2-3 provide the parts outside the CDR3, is KAGVTQTPRYLIKTRGQQVTLSCSPISGHRSVSWYQQTPGQGLQFLFEYFSETQRNKGNFPGRFSGRQFSNSRSEMNVSTLELGDSALYLCASSDLAGDADTQYFGPGTRLTVL.

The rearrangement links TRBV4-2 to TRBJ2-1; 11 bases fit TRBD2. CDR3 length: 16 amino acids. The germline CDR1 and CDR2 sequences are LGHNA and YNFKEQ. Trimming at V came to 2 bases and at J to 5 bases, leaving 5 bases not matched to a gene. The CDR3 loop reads CASSQPGLAGNNEQFF. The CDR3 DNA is TGTGCCAGCAGCCAACCCGGACTAGCGGGTAACAATGAGCAGTTCTTC.

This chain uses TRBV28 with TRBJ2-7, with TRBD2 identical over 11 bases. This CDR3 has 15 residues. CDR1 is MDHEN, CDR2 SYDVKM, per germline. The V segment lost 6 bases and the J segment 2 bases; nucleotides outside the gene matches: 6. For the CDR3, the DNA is TGTGCCAGCAGCCAGGGACTAGCGGATACCTACGAGCAGTACTTC. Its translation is CASSQGLADTYEQYF.

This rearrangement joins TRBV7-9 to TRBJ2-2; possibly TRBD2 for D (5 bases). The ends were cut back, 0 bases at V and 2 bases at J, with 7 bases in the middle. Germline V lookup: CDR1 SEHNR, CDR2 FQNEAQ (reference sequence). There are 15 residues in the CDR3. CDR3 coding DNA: TGTGCCAGCAGCTTAGCGGGAGTAAACACCGGGGAGCTGTTTTTT. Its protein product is CASSLAGVNTGELFF.

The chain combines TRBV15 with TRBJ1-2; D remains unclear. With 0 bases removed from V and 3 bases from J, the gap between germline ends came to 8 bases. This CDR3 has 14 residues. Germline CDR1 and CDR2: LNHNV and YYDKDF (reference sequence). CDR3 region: CATSRDREYYGYTF. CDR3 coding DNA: TGTGCCACCAGCAGAGACCGAGAATACTATGGCTACACCTTC.

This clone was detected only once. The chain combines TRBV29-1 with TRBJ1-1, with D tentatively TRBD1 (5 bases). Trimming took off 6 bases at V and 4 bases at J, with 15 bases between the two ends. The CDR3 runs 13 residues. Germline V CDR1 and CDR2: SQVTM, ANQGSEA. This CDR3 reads CSVQSARATEAFF. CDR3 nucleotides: TGCAGCGTCCAATCGGCCAGGGCCACTGAAGCTTTCTTT.

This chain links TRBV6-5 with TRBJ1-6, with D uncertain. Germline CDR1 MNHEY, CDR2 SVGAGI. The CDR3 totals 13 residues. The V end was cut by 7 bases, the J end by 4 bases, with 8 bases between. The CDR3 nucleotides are TGTGCCAGCACGAACGGTTATAATTCACCCCTCCACTTT. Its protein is CASTNGYNSPLHF.

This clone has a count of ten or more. The CDR3 spells CASSLLAGGPYYEQYV. CDR3 DNA sequence: TGTGCCAGCAGCCTACTAGCGGGAGGACCCTACTACGAGCAGTACGTC. V and J are TRBV7-2 and TRBJ2-7; TRBD2 agrees at 12 bases. CDR1 and CDR2 (germline): SGHTA, FQGNSA. There are 16 residues in the CDR3. The trim removed 5 bases at V and 3 bases at J, leaving 8 bases unmatched.

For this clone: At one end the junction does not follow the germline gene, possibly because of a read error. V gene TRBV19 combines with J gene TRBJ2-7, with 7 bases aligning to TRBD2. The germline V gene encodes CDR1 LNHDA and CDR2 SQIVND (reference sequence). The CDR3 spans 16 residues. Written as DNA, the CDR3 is TGTGCCAGTAGTATAGGGCTAGCGGCACCCTCCTCCGAGCAGTACTTC. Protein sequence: CASSIGLAAPSSEQYF.

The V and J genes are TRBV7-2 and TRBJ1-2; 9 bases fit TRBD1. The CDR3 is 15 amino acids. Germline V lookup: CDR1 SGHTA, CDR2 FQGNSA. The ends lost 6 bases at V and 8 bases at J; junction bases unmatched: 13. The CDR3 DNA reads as TGTGCCAGCAGTTCATACAGGGGGCGTCTAGGGGGCTACACCTTC. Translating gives CASSSYRGRLGGYTF.

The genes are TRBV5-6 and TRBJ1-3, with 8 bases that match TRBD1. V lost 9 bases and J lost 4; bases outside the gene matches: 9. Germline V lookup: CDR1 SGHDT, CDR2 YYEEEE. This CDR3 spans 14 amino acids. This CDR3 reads CATQTGGNGNTIYF. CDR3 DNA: TGTGCCACCCAAACAGGGGGAAACGGAAACACCATATATTTT.

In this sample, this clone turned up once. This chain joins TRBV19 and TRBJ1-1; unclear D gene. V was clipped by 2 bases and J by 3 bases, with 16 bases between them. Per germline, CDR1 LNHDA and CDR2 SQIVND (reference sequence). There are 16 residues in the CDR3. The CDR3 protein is CASSISENRKDTEAFF. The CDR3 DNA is TGTGCCAGTAGTATAAGCGAAAATCGGAAGGACACTGAAGCTTTCTTT.

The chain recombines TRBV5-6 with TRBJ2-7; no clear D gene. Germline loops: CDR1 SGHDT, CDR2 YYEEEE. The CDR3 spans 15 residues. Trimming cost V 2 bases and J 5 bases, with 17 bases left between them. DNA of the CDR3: TGTGCCAGCAGCTTCCTCCAGTCGAGGATCCACGAGCAGTACGTC. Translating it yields CASSFLQSRIHEQYV.

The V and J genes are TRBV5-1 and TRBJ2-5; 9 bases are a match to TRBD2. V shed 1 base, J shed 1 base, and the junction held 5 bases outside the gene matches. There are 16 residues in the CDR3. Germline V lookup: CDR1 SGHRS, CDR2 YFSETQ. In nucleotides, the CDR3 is TGCGCCAGCAGCTTGTGGCTAGCGGGGACCCAAGAGACCCAGTACTTC. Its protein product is CASSLWLAGTQETQYF.

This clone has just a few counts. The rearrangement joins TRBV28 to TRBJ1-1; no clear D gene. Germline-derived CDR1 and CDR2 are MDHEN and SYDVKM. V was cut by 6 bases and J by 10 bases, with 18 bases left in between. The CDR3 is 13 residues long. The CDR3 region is CASSPAGSSRAFF. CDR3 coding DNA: TGTGCCAGCAGCCCGGCGGGCTCTAGTAGAGCTTTCTTT.